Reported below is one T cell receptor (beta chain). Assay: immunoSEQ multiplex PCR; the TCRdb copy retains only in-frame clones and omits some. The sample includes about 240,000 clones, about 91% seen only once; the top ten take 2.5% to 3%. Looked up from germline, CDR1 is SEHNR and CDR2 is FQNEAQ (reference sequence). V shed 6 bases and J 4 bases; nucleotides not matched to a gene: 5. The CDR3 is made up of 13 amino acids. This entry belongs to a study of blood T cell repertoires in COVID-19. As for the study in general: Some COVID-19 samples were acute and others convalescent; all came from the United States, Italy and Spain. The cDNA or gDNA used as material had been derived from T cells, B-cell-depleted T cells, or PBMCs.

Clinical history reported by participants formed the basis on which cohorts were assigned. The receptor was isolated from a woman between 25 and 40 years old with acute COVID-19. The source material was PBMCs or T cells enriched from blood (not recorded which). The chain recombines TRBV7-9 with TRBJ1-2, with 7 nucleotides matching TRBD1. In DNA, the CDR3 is TGTGCCAGCAGGTCGCAGGGGGGCTATGGCTACACCTTC. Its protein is CASRSQGGYGYTF.